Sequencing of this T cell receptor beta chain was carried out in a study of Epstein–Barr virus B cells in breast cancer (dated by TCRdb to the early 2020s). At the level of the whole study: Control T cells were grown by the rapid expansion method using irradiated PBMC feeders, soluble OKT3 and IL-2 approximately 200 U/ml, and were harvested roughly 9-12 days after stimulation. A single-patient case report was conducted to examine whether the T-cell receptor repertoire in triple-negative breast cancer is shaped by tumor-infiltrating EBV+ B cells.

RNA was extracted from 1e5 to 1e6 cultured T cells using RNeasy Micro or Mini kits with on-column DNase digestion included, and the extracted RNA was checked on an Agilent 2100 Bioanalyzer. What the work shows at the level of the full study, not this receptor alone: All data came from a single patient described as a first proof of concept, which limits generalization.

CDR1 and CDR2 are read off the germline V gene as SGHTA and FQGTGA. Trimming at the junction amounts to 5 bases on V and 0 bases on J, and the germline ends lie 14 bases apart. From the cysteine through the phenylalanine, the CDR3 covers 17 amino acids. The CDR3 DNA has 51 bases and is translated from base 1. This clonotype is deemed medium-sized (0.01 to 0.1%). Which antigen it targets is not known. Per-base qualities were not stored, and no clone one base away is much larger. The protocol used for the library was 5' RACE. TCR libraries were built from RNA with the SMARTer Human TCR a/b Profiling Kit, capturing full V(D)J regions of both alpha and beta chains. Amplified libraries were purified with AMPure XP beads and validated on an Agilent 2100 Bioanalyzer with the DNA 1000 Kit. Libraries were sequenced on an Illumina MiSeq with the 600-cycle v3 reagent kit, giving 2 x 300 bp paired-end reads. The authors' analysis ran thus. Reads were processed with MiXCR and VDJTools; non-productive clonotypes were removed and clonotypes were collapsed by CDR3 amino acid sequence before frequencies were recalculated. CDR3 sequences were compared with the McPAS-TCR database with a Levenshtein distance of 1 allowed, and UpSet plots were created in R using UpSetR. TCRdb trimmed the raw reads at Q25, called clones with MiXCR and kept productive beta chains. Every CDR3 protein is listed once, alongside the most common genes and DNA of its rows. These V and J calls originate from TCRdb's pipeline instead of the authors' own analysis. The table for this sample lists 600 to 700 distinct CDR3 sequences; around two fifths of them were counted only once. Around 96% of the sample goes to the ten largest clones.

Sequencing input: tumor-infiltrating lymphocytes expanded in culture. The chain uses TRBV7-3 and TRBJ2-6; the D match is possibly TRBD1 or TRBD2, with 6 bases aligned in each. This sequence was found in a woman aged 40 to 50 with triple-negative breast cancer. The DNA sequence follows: TGTGCCAGCAGCCCCGCGGGACACCCCTCTGGGGCCAACGTCCTGACTTTC. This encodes CASSPAGHPSGANVLTF.